The following is a T cell receptor (beta chain) sequence with its context. The target of this receptor is not known. Base qualities were left out, and no much larger clone turns up one base away. The entry originates in a study of blood T cell repertoires in COVID-19 (dated by TCRdb to the early 2020s). For the wider study: Samples from collaborators originated in the United States, Italy and Spain and spanned both the acute and convalescent phases of COVID-19. The material from the prospective study consisted of cDNA or gDNA derived from T cells, B-cell-depleted T cells, or PBMCs. The dataset comprised deeply sampled blood TCRbeta repertoires from subjects exposed to, actively infected with, or recovered from COVID-19. The repertoires were released in a freely available public database meant as a resource for research on the immune response to SARS-CoV-2. The samples were drawn from the first 160 participants of the ongoing ImmuneRACE study and from some 1,300 subjects provided by 6 global collaborators. Nearly every sample came with metadata listing a de-identified subject ID, COVID-19 status, age in years and sex. HLA class I and class II types, where available, came from metadata supplied by the sample provider rather than from assay-based typing. Beyond this particular receptor, the publication reports: Clinical and demographic metadata were provided uncurated, with the amount varying by source and participant.

CDR3 length: 16 amino acids, cysteine to phenylalanine. Only CDR3 DNA remains: 48 bases, in frame from the first base. V and J are trimmed by 4 bases and 1 base, and the gene matches miss 3 bases of the junction. The germline V gene (reference sequence) supplies CDR1 SEHNR and CDR2 FQNEAQ. The immunoSEQ Assay, a bias-controlled multiplex PCR, was used to amplify TCRbeta CDR3 regions from genomic DNA. As for the original processing: Within the assay, amplification of reference gene primers was used to estimate how many nucleated cells each sample contained. Sequence reads were collapsed and filtered to measure the absolute abundance of every unique TCRbeta CDR3 rearrangement. For each sample, productive Simpson clonality was calculated as the square root of Simpson's diversity index across productive rearrangements. Here the immuneACCESS table is served through TCRdb, limited to in-frame sequences with V and J called. Missing clones are a known gap in these copies; in checked studies unresolved V genes cover under half, and the rest lacks a known reason. The V and J calls and clone size come from that table; D and trimming were worked out from the DNA. The sample table holds some 200,000 clones, of which more than 75% were seen once. The ten biggest clones cover less than 3.5% of the sample.

Each collaborating institution followed its own protocols to collect whole blood in K2EDTA tubes. For TCRbeta analysis, collaborators shipped samples as frozen whole blood, isolated PBMCs, or DNA extracted from either of those sample types. Sequenced material: peripheral blood. This sequence was found in a man in his 70s with acute or convalescent COVID-19. Recombination connected TRBV7-9 to TRBJ2-6; 8 nucleotides in the junction match TRBD2. The CDR3 protein sequence reads: CASSSGLVSGANVLTF. The base sequence is TGTGCCAGCAGCTCGGGACTAGTATCTGGGGCCAACGTCCTGACTTTC.